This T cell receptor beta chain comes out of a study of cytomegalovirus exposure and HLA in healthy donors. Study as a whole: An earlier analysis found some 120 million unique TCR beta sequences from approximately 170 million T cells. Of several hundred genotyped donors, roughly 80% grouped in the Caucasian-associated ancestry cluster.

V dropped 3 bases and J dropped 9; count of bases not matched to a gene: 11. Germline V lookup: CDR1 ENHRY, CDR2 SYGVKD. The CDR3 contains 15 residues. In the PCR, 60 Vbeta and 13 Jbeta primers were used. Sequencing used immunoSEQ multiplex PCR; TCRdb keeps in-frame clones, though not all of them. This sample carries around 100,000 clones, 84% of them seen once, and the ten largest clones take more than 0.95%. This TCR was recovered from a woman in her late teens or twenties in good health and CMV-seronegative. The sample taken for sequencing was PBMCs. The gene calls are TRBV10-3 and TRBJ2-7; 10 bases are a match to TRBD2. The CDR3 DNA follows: TGTGCCATCAGTGACCCGACTAGCGGGCGGTCCGGGCAGTACTTC. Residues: CAISDPTSGRSGQYF.